This T cell receptor beta chain was retrieved from a study of identifying expanded T cells in peripheral blood. General study findings and limits: Technical replicates showed roughly 1.2 changed clones; roughly two weeks roughly 16; four weeks 19.

As concerns this clone: No antigen is known for it.

No infections or other immune events were documented during collection. Trimming left V 4 bases short and J 4 bases short, with 14 bases between. The germline V gene has CDR1 SGHNT and CDR2 YYREEE (reference sequence). This CDR3 is built from 14 residues. Assay: immunoSEQ multiplex PCR; the TCRdb copy retains only in-frame clones and omits some. The sample carries under 70,000 clones, around 87% recorded once. V is TRBV5-4 and J is TRBJ2-5, with a weak D call TRBD2 (5 bases). The sequence derives from a person between 18 and 70 years old in good health. Sequenced sample: blood. CDR3 coding DNA: TGTGCCAGCAGCGCAGAGCGGAGGACAGAGACCCAGTACTTC. Protein: CASSAERRTETQYF.